These 14 T cell receptor beta chains originate from one sample sequenced in a study of CD8 T cells in ankylosing spondylitis. TCRdb ran MiXCR on the 5' RACE reads and lists one entry per CDR3 protein. The table shows about 340,000 distinct CDR3 sequences, with over 12% occurring only once. The sample was blood, either unsorted or a sorted T cell fraction (not recorded which). The source is a male donor with ankylosing spondylitis or in good health (not recorded which).

The chain uses TRBV7-9 and TRBJ1-2; 7 bases are a match to TRBD1. The CDR3 is 13 residues long. V lost 1 base to trimming and J lost 8 bases; unmatched junction nucleotides: 4. Germline CDR1 is SEHNR and CDR2 is FQNEAQ (reference sequence). As DNA, the CDR3 is TGTGCCAGCAGCTTAGGACAGGGAGCCGGCTACACCTTC. It translates to CASSLGQGAGYTF.

The rearrangement uses TRBV9 and TRBJ2-7, with 9 bases aligning to TRBD2. V shed 4 bases, J shed 6 bases, and the junction held 8 bases outside the gene matches. This CDR3 comprises 14 residues. CDR1 and CDR2 (germline): SGDLS, YYNGEE. CDR3 sequence (DNA): TGTGCCAGCAGCCCACAGCGGGGGGTCCTCGAGCAGTACTTC. Residues: CASSPQRGVLEQYF.

This clonotype was seen a handful of times. The chain recombines TRBV3-1 with TRBJ1-6; D is uncertain. V was shortened by 1 base and J by 9 bases, with 7 bases between the two germline ends. In germline, CDR1 is LGHDT, CDR2 YNNKEL (reference sequence). The CDR3 sequence is 13 residues long. The CDR3 coding sequence is TGTGCCAGCAGCCAAGGCCGGGGTTCACCCCTCCACTTT. It encodes CASSQGRGSPLHF.

In nucleotides, the CDR3 is TGTGCCAGCAGCCGCGGAGCTTCCTTCTCCGTTACAGATACGCAGTATTTT. This gives the protein CASSRGASFSVTDTQYF. The chain is built from TRBV3-1 and TRBJ2-3; D is uncertain. Trimming took off 4 bases at V and 3 bases at J, with 20 bases between the two ends. This CDR3 is 17 amino acids long. Germline CDR1 is LGHDT and CDR2 is YNNKEL (reference sequence).

This clonotype was detected ten times or more. The chain recombines TRBV15 with TRBJ1-4; 8 bases line up with TRBD1. Trimming at V came to 6 bases and at J to 7 bases, leaving 1 base not matched to a gene. The CDR3 spans 12 residues. Germline loops: CDR1 LNHNV, CDR2 YYDKDF (reference sequence). The chain's CDR3 is CATRQGVEKLFF. CDR3 nucleotide sequence: TGTGCCACCAGACAGGGGGTTGAAAAACTGTTTTTT.

This clonotype occurred a few times. V usage is TRBV25-1 and J usage is TRBJ2-2; D possibly uses TRBD1 or TRBD2 (5 bases each). The V gene's germline CDR1 is MGHDK and CDR2 SYGVNS. The CDR3 consists of 16 residues. V was trimmed by 3 bases and J by 7 bases, leaving 18 bases between them. The CDR3 DNA sequence: TGTGCCAGCAGTGAGTCCGGGCCCTGGGGGAGCGGGGAGCTGTTTTTT. Its protein product is CASSESGPWGSGELFF.

The genes are TRBV7-9 and TRBJ1-4; D is unclear. V was cut by 5 bases and J by 2 bases, with 12 bases left in between. The CDR3 is 15 amino acids. Germline-derived CDR1 and CDR2 are SEHNR and FQNEAQ (reference sequence). This CDR3 is CASSPTGSTNEKLFF. The DNA for the CDR3 is TGTGCCAGCAGCCCCACCGGCAGTACTAATGAAAAACTGTTTTTT.

The gene calls are TRBV12-3 or TRBV12-4 and TRBJ1-2; 9 bases match TRBD1. The trim removed 6 bases at V and 11 bases at J, leaving 16 bases unmatched. The CDR3 sequence is 15 residues long. The CDR3 DNA reads TGTGCCAGCAGCGCCTCCGGGACAGGGACTCCTAGGTACACCTTC. Protein product: CASSASGTGTPRYTF.

The chain recombines TRBV6-2 or TRBV6-3 with TRBJ2-7; 7 nucleotides agree with TRBD2. CDR3 length: 15 amino acids. Germline values: CDR1 MNHEY, CDR2 SVGEGT. J was trimmed by 1 base and V by 0 bases; bases with no gene match: 3. The CDR3 nucleotides read TGTGCCAGCAGTTACTCGACCGGGGGGTCCTACGAGCAGTACTTC. This translates into CASSYSTGGSYEQYF.

This clonotype has just a few counts. The chain uses TRBV11-2 and TRBJ2-7; the D gene is possibly TRBD1 (6 bases). Trimming removed 1 base at V and 1 base at J, with 14 bases between. The V gene's germline CDR1 is SGHAT and CDR2 FQNNGV. The length of the CDR3 is 16 residues. CDR3 sequence reads: CASSLVGNRESYEQYF. The CDR3 DNA reads TGTGCCAGCAGCTTAGTGGGAAACAGGGAATCCTACGAGCAGTACTTC. Based on the CDR3 plus reference TRBV11-2 and TRBJ2-7, the full variable domain is EAGVAQSPRYKIIEKRQSVAFWCNPISGHATLYWYQQILGQGPKLLIQFQNNGVVDDSQLPKDRFSAERLKGVDSTLKIQPAKLEDSAVYLCASSLVGNRESYEQYFGPGTRLTVT.

This clonotype was seen a handful of times. The chain couples TRBV12-3 or TRBV12-4 to TRBJ1-2; D remains unclear. Trimming shortened V by 1 base and J by 4 bases, and 13 bases separated the two germline ends. CDR3 length: 15 residues. CDR3 sequence: CASSLGPGGSYGYTF. The DNA for the CDR3 is TGTGCCAGCAGTTTAGGTCCAGGTGGCAGCTATGGCTACACCTTC.

This clonotype has only a few counts. V and J are TRBV5-1 and TRBJ2-3; D possibly uses TRBD1 or TRBD2 (6 bases each). V shed 0 bases and J shed 6 bases, with 11 bases lying between them. The CDR3 loop spans 14 amino acids. The germline CDR1 and CDR2 sequences are SGHRS and YFSETQ. CDR3 bases: TGCGCCAGCAGCTTGGACGGGGGCGCGGATACGCAGTATTTT. This sequence encodes CASSLDGGADTQYF.

The chain is built from TRBV20-1 and TRBJ2-2; 9 bases are a match to TRBD1. The length of the CDR3 is 14 residues. V was pared by 7 bases and J by 1 base, with 4 bases of the junction left unmatched. The germline CDR1 and CDR2 sequences are DFQATT and SNEGSKA (reference sequence). CDR3 amino acids: CSVPGQGNTGELFF. In nucleotides, the CDR3 is TGCAGTGTCCCGGGACAGGGGAACACCGGGGAGCTGTTTTTT.

This clonotype was seen a few times. The genes are TRBV12-3 or TRBV12-4 and TRBJ1-1; D is uncertain. The CDR3 runs to 14 residues. V shed 2 bases and J shed 0 bases, with 7 bases lying between them. This CDR3 reads CASSLNGLNTEAFF. CDR3 bases: TGTGCCAGCAGTTTAAACGGATTGAACACTGAAGCTTTCTTT.